This TCR beta chain was recovered during a study of control samples from healthy donors and cancer patients. The CDR3 covers 14 residues. From germline, CDR1 is KGHDR and CDR2 SFDVKD. Trimming took 3 bases from V and 5 from J; bases not matched to a gene: 5. Measured with immunoSEQ multiplex PCR; TCRdb has only the in-frame clones, and not every one. This sample has 120,000 or so clones, with more than 85% found just once. The sequence came from a man aged 18 to 29 in good health. Sequenced: blood. The chain employs TRBV24-1 and TRBJ2-5, with 7 bases aligning to TRBD1. As DNA, the CDR3 is TGTGCCACCAGTGATGCCTCACAGGGGGAGACCCAGTACTTC. Its translation: CATSDASQGETQYF.